One and the same sample provided the 8 T cell receptor beta chains below, sequenced in a study of blood T cell repertoires in COVID-19. This table comes from immunoSEQ multiplex PCR, and its TCRdb copy is limited to in-frame clones, with some not included. Among around 37,000 clones listed, around 90% were seen once. The specimen was peripheral blood. These receptors all stem from a man aged 50 to 60 with active or convalescent COVID-19.

This sequence joins TRBV9 and TRBJ2-7, with 8 bases lining up with TRBD2. V was clipped by 0 bases and J by 4 bases; unmatched bases: 3. The CDR3 runs 14 residues. Germline-derived CDR1 and CDR2 are SGDLS and YYNGEE. The CDR3 protein is CASSVGLAGYEQYF. The DNA for the CDR3 is TGTGCCAGCAGCGTAGGGCTAGCGGGTTACGAGCAGTACTTC.

The chain employs TRBV28 and TRBJ1-2, with D perhaps TRBD1 (6 bases). With 6 bases removed from V and 4 bases from J, the gap between germline ends came to 24 bases. CDR3 length: 17 residues. Germline loops: CDR1 MDHEN, CDR2 SYDVKM. This CDR3 is CASRLLGGQGLGYGYTF. CDR3 nucleotide sequence: TGTGCCAGCAGGCTCCTGGGGGGGCAGGGGCTAGGCTATGGCTACACCTTC.

This sequence joins TRBV19 and TRBJ2-1, with D perhaps TRBD2 (5 bases). Germline loops: CDR1 LNHDA, CDR2 SQIVND (reference sequence). With 3 bases removed from V and 8 bases from J, the gap between germline ends came to 14 bases. The CDR3 is made up of 14 amino acids. In DNA, the CDR3 is TGTGCCAGTAGTATTGAGGGCCTTCCTCATGAGCAGTTCTTC. This encodes CASSIEGLPHEQFF.

V and J are TRBV6-1 and TRBJ2-3, with 8 bases that match TRBD1. Looked up from germline, CDR1 is MNHNS and CDR2 is SASEGT. Unmatched junction bases numbered 2, after V lost 2 bases and J lost 1 base. CDR3 length: 15 residues. CDR3 region: CASSEPGQGTDTQYF. The DNA of the CDR3 is TGTGCCAGCAGTGAACCGGGACAGGGCACAGATACGCAGTATTTT.

The chain carries TRBV2 and TRBJ2-7; tentative D call: TRBD1 (6 bases). CDR1 is SNHLY, CDR2 FYNNEI, per germline. The CDR3 runs to 12 residues. Deletions cut 4 bases from V and 3 bases from J, with 7 bases between. CDR3 coding DNA: TGTGCCAGCAGTGTACAGGGCTACGAGCAGTACTTC. This codes for CASSVQGYEQYF.

The chain links TRBV4-2 to TRBJ1-2; D unresolved. The CDR3 extends over 13 amino acids. CDR1 is LGHNA and CDR2 is YNFKEQ in the germline V gene. Trimming removed 1 base at V and 8 bases at J, with 11 bases between. The CDR3, as DNA: TGTGCCAGCAGCCAAGGAATTGGCGGGGGCTACACCTTC. Translating gives CASSQGIGGGYTF.

Points on this clone: Other DNA sequences in the same sample also yield this CDR3. In DNA, the CDR3 is TGTGCCAGCTCACCAACCGGAGGGGACAGGAATCAGCCCCAGCATTTT. Residues: CASSPTGGDRNQPQHF. The chain joins TRBV18 to TRBJ1-5, with 8 bases matching TRBD1. CDR1 is KGHSH and CDR2 is LQKENI in the germline V gene. Losses at the gene ends were 2 bases for V and 4 bases for J; bases not matched to a gene: 7. The CDR3 length is 16 residues.

This chain's CDR3 is CASSSDRNTEAFF. In nucleotides, the CDR3 is TGTGCCAGCAGCTCAGACAGGAACACTGAAGCTTTCTTT. The chain joins TRBV7-2 to TRBJ1-1; weak D call: TRBD1 (5 bases). V shed 4 bases and J shed 1 base, with 7 bases lying between them. This CDR3 has 13 residues. Germline V CDR1 and CDR2: SGHTA, FQGNSA.